This is a list of T cell receptor beta chains from one sample in a study of early T cells in non-severe SARS-CoV-2 infection. MiXCR was run by TCRdb on the 5' RACE reads, yielding one entry per CDR3 protein. The sample carries 55,000 to 75,000 distinct CDR3 sequences, approximately 11% recorded once. Sequenced: whole blood. These receptors came from an adult who was a healthcare worker with PCR-confirmed SARS-CoV-2 infection or an uninfected control (not recorded which). Each CDR3 is given with its conserved first and last residue. D genes are given only for firm matches. Clone size is stated in some rows and not others, as once, few, many or a class when expanded.

abundance,d_gene,v_gene,j_gene,CDR3aa,CDR3nt
few,-,TRBV4-1,TRBJ2-7,CASSHRDSQFYEQYF,TGCGCCAGCAGCCACCGGGACTCACAATTCTACGAGCAGTACTTC
-,-,TRBV20-1,TRBJ2-1,CSARREVAWGEQFF,TGCAGTGCCAGAAGGGAGGTGGCGTGGGGTGAGCAGTTCTTC
few,TRBD1,TRBV10-3,TRBJ1-1,CAISESIGQGPTEAFF,TGTGCCATCAGTGAGTCGATAGGACAGGGTCCCACTGAAGCTTTCTTT
once,-,TRBV2,TRBJ2-1,CASSEATTTSSSYNEQFF,TGTGCCAGCAGTGAAGCCACCACAACCTCAAGCTCCTACAATGAGCAGTTCTTC
few,TRBD1,TRBV18,TRBJ1-1,CASSPPGRDSYMNTEAFF,TGTGCCAGCTCACCACCCGGACGGGACAGCTACATGAACACTGAAGCTTTCTTT
few,-,TRBV7-9,TRBJ1-2,CASSLVHDGSDGYTF,TGTGCCAGCAGCTTAGTTCATGACGGGTCAGACGGCTACACCTTC
many,-,TRBV4-1,TRBJ2-3,CASSQERRNPSADTQYF,TGCGCCAGCAGCCAAGAGAGACGAAATCCTAGCGCAGATACGCAGTATTTT
medium-sized,-,TRBV12-3/TRBV12-4,TRBJ2-1,CASSRGGEQFF,TGTGCCAGCAGTAGAGGTGGTGAGCAGTTCTTC
-,-,TRBV7-9,TRBJ1-5,CASSPSGNQPQHF,TGTGCCAGCAGCCCGTCAGGGAATCAGCCCCAGCATTTT
-,TRBD1,TRBV7-9,TRBJ1-4,CASSQGAKLFF,TGTGCCAGCAGCCAGGGGGCAAAACTGTTTTTT
few,-,TRBV5-5,TRBJ1-5,CASSRGDSNQPQHF,TGTGCCAGCAGCCGGGGAGATAGCAATCAGCCCCAGCATTTT
few,-,TRBV10-3,TRBJ2-2,CAISEDYRVGTGELFF,TGTGCCATCAGTGAGGATTACAGGGTCGGCACCGGGGAGCTGTTTTTT
many,-,TRBV4-3,TRBJ2-4,CASSQGYGGRDIQYF,TGCGCCAGCAGCCAAGGATACGGTGGAAGGGACATTCAGTACTTC
many,TRBD2,TRBV11-2,TRBJ2-7,CASSLESGRAPEQYF,TGTGCCAGCAGCTTAGAAAGCGGGAGGGCCCCCGAGCAGTACTTC
few,TRBD2,TRBV20-1,TRBJ2-5,CSASGGVQETQYF,TGCAGTGCAAGTGGGGGGGTACAAGAGACCCAGTACTTC
few,-,TRBV7-9,TRBJ2-1,CASSSRDYNEQFF,TGTGCCAGCAGCTCCCGGGACTACAATGAGCAGTTCTTC
few,-,TRBV21-1,TRBJ2-7,CASSKVEPEEAPYEQYF,TGTGCCAGCAGCAAAGTTGAGCCGGAGGAAGCTCCCTACGAGCAGTACTTC
-,TRBD2,TRBV3-1,TRBJ2-7,CASSPGEGNSYEQYF,TGTGCCAGCAGCCCCGGGGAGGGCAATTCCTACGAGCAGTACTTC
-,TRBD1,TRBV20-1,TRBJ1-1,CSGETLRGAPEAFF,TGCAGTGGCGAGACTCTCAGGGGGGCGCCTGAAGCTTTCTTT
many,-,TRBV2,TRBJ2-2,CASKFPRGRGDTGELFF,TGTGCCAGCAAATTCCCCCGGGGAAGGGGAGACACCGGGGAGCTGTTTTTT
-,-,TRBV29-1,TRBJ2-6,CSVAQGVMAGANVLTF,TGCAGCGTTGCACAGGGTGTTATGGCTGGGGCCAACGTCCTGACTTTC
few,TRBD1,TRBV12-3/TRBV12-4,TRBJ1-2,CASRDRGGYTF,TGTGCCAGCAGGGACAGGGGAGGCTACACCTTC
many,TRBD2,TRBV12-3/TRBV12-4,TRBJ2-1,CASSPPSGRAWEQFF,TGTGCCAGCAGTCCACCTAGCGGGAGGGCCTGGGAGCAGTTCTTC
-,TRBD1,TRBV6-5,TRBJ2-5,CASSYRGRQETQYF,TGTGCCAGCAGTTACAGGGGGCGTCAAGAGACCCAGTACTTC
-,TRBD2,TRBV30,TRBJ2-1,CAWSVYTRRGRDNEQFF,TGTGCCTGGAGTGTATACACCAGGCGCGGGAGGGACAATGAGCAGTTCTTC
-,TRBD1,TRBV20-1,TRBJ1-4,CSARDSTGFNEKLFF,TGCAGTGCTAGAGACTCGACAGGGTTCAATGAAAAACTGTTTTTT
few,TRBD2,TRBV7-9,TRBJ2-1,CASSLSGAYNEQFF,TGTGCCAGCAGCCTTAGCGGGGCCTACAATGAGCAGTTCTTC
-,-,TRBV20-1,TRBJ2-7,CSARDRYPTYEQYF,TGCAGTGCCCGAGACCGCTACCCCACCTACGAGCAGTACTTC
-,TRBD1,TRBV28,TRBJ1-5,CASSLDRNNQPQHF,TGTGCCAGCAGTTTGGACAGGAACAATCAGCCCCAGCATTTT
many,-,TRBV2,TRBJ2-7,CASSDDATYEQYF,TGTGCCAGCAGTGATGACGCCACCTACGAGCAGTACTTC
few,-,TRBV11-2,TRBJ1-2,CASSSRGLDGYTF,TGTGCCAGCAGCTCCCGGGGGCTGGATGGCTACACCTTC
-,TRBD2,TRBV10-3,TRBJ2-3,CAISDSGRDTQYF,TGTGCCATCAGTGATAGCGGGAGGGATACGCAGTATTTT
-,-,TRBV20-1,TRBJ2-3,CSARDKVRTDTQYF,TGCAGTGCTAGAGATAAGGTTCGCACAGATACGCAGTATTTT
many,-,TRBV23-1,TRBJ1-5,CASRGIDSNQPQHF,TGCGCCAGCAGGGGGATCGATAGCAATCAGCCCCAGCATTTT
-,-,TRBV6-2/TRBV6-3,TRBJ2-7,CASRPGQLYEQYF,TGTGCCAGCAGACCGGGACAACTTTACGAGCAGTACTTC
-,TRBD1,TRBV20-1,TRBJ1-5,CSARGDRGHGQPQHF,TGCAGTGCTAGAGGGGACAGGGGGCATGGACAGCCCCAGCATTTT
many,-,TRBV29-1,TRBJ1-4,CSVEIRETTNEKLFF,TGCAGCGTCGAGATTCGGGAGACAACTAATGAAAAACTGTTTTTT
many,-,TRBV12-3/TRBV12-4,TRBJ2-3,CASSPKGTDTQYF,TGTGCCAGCAGCCCTAAGGGGACAGATACGCAGTATTTT
few,TRBD1,TRBV6-5,TRBJ2-4,CASSLTGENIQYF,TGTGCCAGCAGTTTGACAGGGGAAAACATTCAGTACTTC
-,-,TRBV6-2/TRBV6-3,TRBJ2-3,CASTEGPLDTQYF,TGTGCCAGCACGGAGGGCCCCCTGGATACGCAGTATTTT
-,-,TRBV20-1,TRBJ2-2,CSASISGPNTGELFF,TGCAGTGCTTCGATTAGCGGACCGAACACCGGGGAGCTGTTTTTT
-,-,TRBV5-4,TRBJ2-5,CASSSGLFQETQYF,TGTGCCAGCAGCTCGGGACTTTTCCAAGAGACCCAGTACTTC
few,TRBD1,TRBV5-6,TRBJ2-6,CASSRRDRGLRGANVLTF,TGTGCCAGCAGCCGGAGGGACAGGGGGCTGCGAGGGGCCAACGTCCTGACTTTC
few,TRBD2,TRBV20-1,TRBJ2-7,CSARSAGGSEQYF,TGCAGTGCTAGAAGTGCGGGAGGCTCCGAGCAGTACTTC
many,TRBD2,TRBV20-1,TRBJ2-4,CSARASGELAKNIQYF,TGCAGTGCTAGGGCTAGCGGGGAACTAGCCAAAAACATTCAGTACTTC
few,-,TRBV2,TRBJ2-2,CAGAYEGTGELFF,TGTGCCGGGGCATATGAGGGCACCGGGGAGCTGTTTTTT
-,-,TRBV6-5,TRBJ1-6,CASSYSPGGHNSPLHF,TGTGCCAGCAGTTACTCACCCGGGGGACATAATTCACCCCTCCACTTT